This entry features one TCR beta chain sequence. Its antigen is not identified. These data are taken from a study of beta chain features in type 1 diabetes. Study outcomes and limitations: In all four CD4+ subsets, TCRB CDR3 length was significantly, moderately reduced in type 1 diabetes.

Investigators reverse transcribed all isolated RNA, so they sequenced expressed TCRB transcripts. Naive, central memory and regulatory T cell samples averaged roughly 3.6 million reads. Repertoires were generated with immunoSEQ multiplex PCR, while TCRdb's copy carries only in-frame clones and drops some. The sample has 300,000 or so clones, roughly 14% seen once. V trimming: 3 bases; J trimming: 5 bases; junction bases outside the gene matches: 8. Germline lookup yields CDR1 GTSNPN and CDR2 SVGIG (reference sequence). The CDR3 sequence is 14 residues long. The V and J genes are TRBV30 and TRBJ1-1, with 8 nucleotides matching TRBD1. The sample taken for sequencing was naive CD4+ T cells from blood. The TCR comes from a woman aged 18-29 years with type 1 diabetes. CDR3 in amino acids: CAWRDRVTRTEAFF. The CDR3 region has the DNA TGTGCCTGGAGGGACAGGGTGACAAGGACTGAAGCTTTCTTT.